Below, 8 T cell receptor beta chains from the same sample are listed, as sequenced in a study of OX40 agonist ivuxolimab in advanced cancers. Sequenced by immunoSEQ multiplex PCR; TCRdb stores in-frame clones only, minus some. The data contain 15,000 to 20,000 clones, around 83% of them singletons. The material was CD4+ or CD8+ T cells sorted from blood, obtained in a trial of the OX40 agonist ivuxolimab. The receptors derive from an adult with an advanced solid tumor such as melanoma, head and neck, liver or kidney cancer.

V is TRBV7-9 and J is TRBJ1-1; D may be TRBD1 (6 bases). The V end was cut by 5 bases, the J end by 0 bases, with 16 bases between. This CDR3 contains 16 residues. In germline, CDR1 is SEHNR, CDR2 FQNEAQ (reference sequence). The DNA of the CDR3 is TGTGCCAGCAGCCCGACAGGAAAAGGAATGAACACTGAAGCTTTCTTT. Its translation is CASSPTGKGMNTEAFF.

The V gene is TRBV27, the J gene TRBJ2-1; 9 bases agree with TRBD2. Trimming removed 7 bases from V and 9 bases from J; junction bases left unmatched: 7. Germline V CDR1 and CDR2: MNHEY, SMNVEV (reference sequence). This CDR3 spans 13 amino acids. CDR3 coding DNA: TGTGCCAGCACCCTGTTTAGCGGGAGTGAGCAGTTCTTC. Its translation is CASTLFSGSEQFF.

The rearrangement joins TRBV25-1 to TRBJ1-2, with D maybe TRBD1 (5 bases). Trimming took 6 bases from V and 0 from J, leaving 20 bases between them. The CDR3 is 17 amino acids. In germline, CDR1 is MGHDK, CDR2 SYGVNS. CDR3 in amino acids: CASSPLFGQGANYGYTF. The CDR3 region has the DNA TGTGCCAGCAGCCCGCTCTTTGGCCAGGGAGCTAACTATGGCTACACCTTC.

This clone was observed a single time. The rearrangement uses TRBV9 and TRBJ2-7, with D perhaps matching TRBD2 (6 bases). V was shortened by 4 bases and J by 4 bases, with 15 bases between the two germline ends. CDR1 is SGDLS, CDR2 YYNGEE, per germline. The CDR3 totals 14 residues. CDR3 loop: CASSPGTRIYEQYF. The CDR3 nucleotides are TGTGCCAGCAGCCCCGGGACTCGGATTTACGAGCAGTACTTC.

This clone was detected only a few times. This rearrangement joins TRBV6-5 to TRBJ2-7; D is perhaps TRBD2 (6 bases). The CDR3 has 12 residues. Germline V gene data show CDR1 as MNHEY and CDR2 as SVGAGI. V lost 4 bases and J lost 3, with 7 bases in between. CDR3 in DNA: TGTGCCAGCAGTTTTAGCGGCTACGAGCAGTACTTC. This encodes CASSFSGYEQYF.

The rearrangement joins TRBV4-3 to TRBJ2-7; D possibly matches TRBD1 or TRBD2 (5 bases each). Looked up from germline, CDR1 is LGHNA and CDR2 is YSLEER. Trimming left V 0 bases short and J 5 bases short, with 11 bases between. The CDR3 loop spans 14 amino acids. CDR3 region: CASSQEGPQNEQYF. DNA of the CDR3: TGCGCCAGCAGCCAAGAGGGACCACAAAACGAGCAGTACTTC.

The sample holds a few counts of this clone. The chain couples TRBV25-1 to TRBJ1-6, with unresolved D. The germline V gene has CDR1 MGHDK and CDR2 SYGVNS. V gave up 4 bases and J gave up 4 bases, with 2 bases separating them. CDR3 length: 12 amino acids. The CDR3 nucleotides are TGTGCCAGCAGTGTTTATAATTCACCCCTCCACTTT. Protein product: CASSVYNSPLHF.

The DNA for the CDR3 is TGTGCCAGCAGCACGACTAGCGGGATAAACACAGATACGCAGTATTTT. This gives the protein CASSTTSGINTDTQYF. The chain has TRBV13 and TRBJ2-3; 11 nucleotides line up with TRBD2. CDR1 PRHDT and CDR2 FYEKMQ come from the germline V gene (reference sequence). J was trimmed by 2 bases and V by 5 bases; bases with no gene match: 6. The CDR3 has 16 amino acids.